Included here is one T cell receptor beta chain sequence, with context. What it binds is not known. The CDR3 runs to 14 residues. V lost 0 bases and J lost 3, with 6 bases in between. Germline CDR1 is SGHTA and CDR2 is FQGNSA. The table came from immunoSEQ multiplex PCR; TCRdb's copy has only in-frame clones and leaves some out. The sample yields some 70,000 clones, roughly 80% seen once. This record comes from a study of radiation and T cells in renal cell carcinoma. Study-level background: Nephrectomy followed 15 Gy stereotactic body radiation by 4 weeks.

Time point in this sample: blood 2 weeks post-SBRT. Sample treatment: 15 Gy SBRT to primary tumor, nephrectomy 4 weeks later. The study's findings and limits: No pretreatment tumor biopsies were available for baseline clonotypes. In blood, top tumor clones expanded by 2 weeks, shrinking by 4.

The source is a man aged 55 to 70 with renal cell carcinoma. The gene calls are TRBV7-2 and TRBJ2-1, with unresolved D. The specimen was blood, collected from a patient whose treatment included radiotherapy and nephrectomy. CDR3 region: CASSLAGVYNEQFF. The CDR3 DNA sequence: TGTGCCAGCAGCTTAGCGGGTGTCTACAATGAGCAGTTCTTC.